This TCR beta chain was profiled in a study of OX40 agonist ivuxolimab in advanced cancers. In the study overall: Patients achieving partial responses numbered three: one hepatocellular carcinoma case and two cutaneous melanoma cases.

Generated by immunoSEQ multiplex PCR, the TCRdb table keeps only in-frame clones and is missing some. Of 65,000 to 95,000 clones listed, roughly 88% were seen once; the top ten hold 0.75% to 0.95%. This receptor was taken from an adult with an advanced solid tumor such as melanoma, head and neck, liver or kidney cancer. The input for sequencing was CD4+ or CD8+ T cells sorted from blood, taken in a trial of the OX40 agonist ivuxolimab.

The CDR3 loop is CSMKSGQGREKLFF. The DNA of the CDR3 is TGCAGCATGAAATCAGGACAGGGCCGGGAAAAACTGTTTTTT. The rearrangement joins TRBV29-1 to TRBJ1-4; 8 nucleotides line up with TRBD1. CDR3 length: 14 residues. V lost 8 bases to trimming and J lost 8 bases; unmatched junction nucleotides: 13. The V gene's germline CDR1 is SQVTM and CDR2 ANQGSEA.